This T cell receptor beta chain was found in a study of T cells in localized non-small cell lung cancer. The repertoire was sequenced with immunoSEQ multiplex PCR; TCRdb's copy has only in-frame clones and lacks some. This table holds under 75,000 clones, roughly 90% found once. Germline V gene data show CDR1 as SQVTM and CDR2 as ANQGSEA. This CDR3 has 11 amino acids. This chain connects TRBV29-1 to TRBJ1-4, with D possibly matching TRBD1 (6 bases). The receptor's source is a male donor older than 55 with stage III squamous cell lung carcinoma. This material consisted of peripheral blood, taken before any cancer treatment. This CDR3 reads CSGQLGEKLFF. DNA of the CDR3: TGCAGTGGACAGCTTGGGGAAAAACTGTTTTTT.